This T cell receptor beta chain originates from a study of blood T cells in healthy people across ages. Using a J-beta primer mix together with a sample-barcoded 5' primer, a second PCR was run for roughly 6 to 12 cycles. TCRdb re-called the 5' RACE reads with MiXCR, one entry per CDR3 protein. The sample lists 790,000 or so distinct CDR3 sequences; 46% were seen once. Sequencing used blood. This receptor was obtained from an elderly man in good health.

CDR3: CASSPAGGPSGELFF. The CDR3 DNA reads as TGTGCCAGCAGCCCAGCGGGAGGGCCTAGCGGGGAGCTGTTTTTT. The chain joins TRBV7-9 to TRBJ2-2; 10 nucleotides align to TRBD2. Germline CDR1 is SEHNR and CDR2 is FQNEAQ (reference sequence). The CDR3 extends over 15 amino acids. The V segment lost 5 bases and the J segment 7 bases; nucleotides outside the gene matches: 7.